The T cell receptor beta chain described here comes from a study of blood T cell repertoires in COVID-19. Overall study: Collection of acute and convalescent COVID-19 samples took place in the United States, Italy and Spain.

V lost 1 base and J lost 4, with 13 bases in between. The length of the CDR3 is 15 residues. Germline lookup yields CDR1 LGHDT and CDR2 YNNKEL (reference sequence). TCRdb keeps only in-frame clones here, not all; method: immunoSEQ multiplex PCR. The sample carries fewer than 450,000 clones, 70% to 90% recorded once. The genes are TRBV3-1 (or the pseudogene TRBV3-2) and TRBJ2-5; D is unresolved. The source material was peripheral blood. This clonotype was obtained from a woman between 45 and 60 years old with COVID-19, enrolled during active disease. This CDR3 reads CASSQGSVPGETQYF. CDR3 bases: TGTGCCAGCAGCCAAGGGTCCGTCCCCGGAGAGACCCAGTACTTC.